The T cell receptor beta chain described here comes from a study of beta chain features in type 1 diabetes. Expressed TCRB transcripts were sequenced, since all the RNA that had been isolated was reverse transcribed. Profiled with immunoSEQ multiplex PCR; TCRdb holds only in-frame clones, not every one. The table has 130,000 or so clones, 9.7% seen once; the top ten hold about 0.6%. The sequence came from a woman aged 40 to 50 in good health. The sequencing input was central memory CD4+ T cells from blood.

The CDR3 coding sequence is TGTGCCAGCAGCTTAGGAGGGCCTGGAGATTACAATGAGCAGTTCTTC. This codes for CASSLGGPGDYNEQFF. The chain has TRBV7-9 and TRBJ2-1; a possible D gene is TRBD2 (5 bases). This CDR3 comprises 16 residues. Trimming took 1 base from V and 4 from J, leaving 14 bases between them. Per the germline V gene, CDR1 is SEHNR and CDR2 is FQNEAQ (reference sequence).